The 20 T cell receptor beta chains below all came from one sample that was sequenced in a study of naive and memory T cell subsets. What these receptors recognize is not known. Both TRBC1 and TRBC2 were covered by a beta constant-region primer of two equimolar oligonucleotides. Nested alpha and beta constant-region primers with the SP2 primer drove four PCR rounds on ligated cDNA. Using its own MiXCR run on the UMI-ligation and nested PCR reads, TCRdb lists one record per CDR3 protein. Altogether roughly 140,000 distinct CDR3 sequences are present, around 21% being singletons, with the ten largest covering about 0.6%. Findings and limits, study-wide: Especially in CD8 cells, naive repertoires contained a few larger clonotypes, possibly CD45RA-re-expressing memory cells.

Sample: naive CD8+ T cells from blood. The source is a human donor in good health.

This chain uses TRBV7-9 with TRBJ2-7; D remains unclear. This CDR3 is 12 amino acids long. Germline V gene lookup returns CDR1 SEHNR and CDR2 FQNEAQ (reference sequence). Trimming took 1 base from V and 6 from J, leaving 7 bases between them. The CDR3 region is CASSLGTPEQYF. The CDR3 coding sequence is TGTGCCAGCAGCTTAGGGACCCCCGAGCAGTACTTC.

The rearrangement joins TRBV9 to TRBJ2-1, with 9 bases that match TRBD1. Trimming cost V 3 bases and J 8 bases; bases outside gene matches: 12. The germline CDR1 and CDR2 sequences are SGDLS and YYNGEE. The CDR3 spans 16 residues. The CDR3 is CASSAPGTGFTDEQFF. The DNA of the CDR3 is TGTGCCAGCAGCGCCCCCGGGACAGGGTTTACCGATGAGCAGTTCTTC.

This sequence joins TRBV30 and TRBJ2-7; 7 nucleotides line up with TRBD1. Unmatched junction bases numbered 17, after V lost 8 bases and J lost 13 bases. CDR3 length: 12 residues. The germline V gene encodes CDR1 GTSNPN and CDR2 SVGIG (reference sequence). CDR3 in DNA: TGTGCCAGCCGGGACAGCTCGATTGGGGAATACTTC. As protein: CASRDSSIGEYF. The full variable domain, its missing parts supplied by reference TRBV30 and TRBJ2-7, is SQTIHQWPATLVQPVGSPLSLECTVEGTSNPNLYWYRQAAGRGLQLLFYSVGIGQISSEVPQNLSASRPQDRQFILSSKKLLLSDSGFYLCASRDSSIGEYFGPGTRLTVT.

The chain carries TRBV7-9 and TRBJ1-5; 9 bases are shared with TRBD1. This CDR3 comprises 18 residues. The germline V gene encodes CDR1 SEHNR and CDR2 FQNEAQ (reference sequence). The V and J ends lost 0 bases and 2 bases, in that order; junction bases with no gene match: 8. This CDR3 is CASSLAEGTGIGNQPQHF. Written as DNA, the CDR3 is TGTGCCAGCAGCTTAGCGGAGGGGACAGGGATTGGCAATCAGCCCCAGCATTTT.

This clonotype was counted only a few times. The V and J genes are TRBV20-1 and TRBJ2-1, with 11 bases that match TRBD2. The CDR3 runs 16 residues. The germline CDR1 and CDR2 sequences are DFQATT and SNEGSKA (reference sequence). V dropped 2 bases and J dropped 3; count of bases not matched to a gene: 6. CDR3 DNA sequence: TGCAGTGCTAGAAAACTAGCGGGAGAGTTCTACAATGAGCAGTTCTTC. This gives the protein CSARKLAGEFYNEQFF.

The V gene is TRBV6-2 or TRBV6-3, the J gene TRBJ2-3; TRBD2 matches 8 bases. With V trimmed by 2 bases and J by 0 bases, 16 bases remained unmatched. The germline V gene encodes CDR1 MNHEY and CDR2 SVGEGT. The CDR3 contains 20 residues. CDR3 protein: CASSYRLHMAGRVSTDTQYF. CDR3 sequence (DNA): TGTGCCAGCAGTTACAGGCTCCATATGGCCGGGAGGGTCAGCACAGATACGCAGTATTTT.

This clonotype was seen a few times. The chain uses TRBV6-6 and TRBJ2-1, with D perhaps matching TRBD2 (5 bases). This CDR3 has 17 residues. Germline CDR1 is MNHNY and CDR2 is SVGAGI (reference sequence). The V end was cut by 0 bases, the J end by 2 bases, with 14 bases between. The CDR3 region has the DNA TGTGCCAGCAGTTACTCGATGGGAGCTCTAACCTACAATGAGCAGTTCTTC. Its translation: CASSYSMGALTYNEQFF.

J is TRBJ2-7 and V is TRBV11-2; 7 bases align to TRBD2. Germline-derived CDR1 and CDR2 are SGHAT and FQNNGV. The CDR3 totals 19 residues. J lost 2 bases, V lost 4 bases, and 20 bases had no gene match. The CDR3 bases are TGTGCCAGCAGCTCCCGAGAGTCCGAACCGCGGGACTATCCCTACGAGCAGTACTTC. Translation: CASSSRESEPRDYPYEQYF.

This rearrangement joins TRBV7-9 to TRBJ1-1; 9 nucleotides align to TRBD1. Germline V gives CDR1 SEHNR, CDR2 FQNEAQ (reference sequence). V lost 4 bases to trimming and J lost 5 bases; unmatched junction nucleotides: 5. The CDR3 contains 14 residues. CDR3 protein: CASSSGQGYTEAFF. The CDR3 nucleotides read TGTGCCAGCAGCTCGGGACAGGGTTATACTGAAGCTTTCTTT.

This clonotype occurred many times. The V gene is TRBV7-6, the J gene TRBJ2-1; D is unclear. Per germline, CDR1 SGHVS and CDR2 FNYEAQ. CDR3 length equals 12 residues. V was clipped by 1 base and J by 5 bases, with 3 bases between them. CDR3 nucleotide sequence: TGTGCCAGCAGCTTAGGCGACAATGAGCAGTTCTTC. Protein: CASSLGDNEQFF.

The V call is TRBV7-2, the J call TRBJ2-7; TRBD2 agrees at 7 bases. The CDR3 length is 14 residues. J lost 3 bases, V lost 3 bases, and 5 bases had no gene match. Germline V CDR1 and CDR2: SGHTA, FQGNSA. The CDR3: CASSFGRGGYEQYF. The CDR3 DNA follows: TGTGCCAGCAGCTTTGGGAGGGGTGGCTACGAGCAGTACTTC. The whole variable domain, filled in from reference TRBV7-2 and TRBJ2-7, reads GAGVSQSPSNKVTEKGKDVELRCDPISGHTALYWYRQSLGQGLEFLIYFQGNSAPDKSGLPSDRFSAERTGGSVSTLTIQRTQQEDSAVYLCASSFGRGGYEQYFGPGTRLTVT.

The chain couples TRBV12-3 or TRBV12-4 to TRBJ1-2; D gene uncertain. V was shortened by 4 bases and J by 4 bases, with 13 bases between the two germline ends. The CDR3 loop spans 14 amino acids. CDR3: CASSSPDRPYGYTF. DNA of the CDR3: TGTGCCAGCAGTTCTCCGGACCGCCCCTATGGCTACACCTTC.

This clonotype was recorded many times. This chain uses TRBV28 with TRBJ2-7, with a possible D match to TRBD1 (5 bases). CDR1 is MDHEN and CDR2 is SYDVKM in the germline V gene. CDR3 length equals 15 residues. Trimming cost V 3 bases and J 1 base, with 13 bases left between them. CDR3 residues: CASSFGRAGSYEQYF. The DNA of the CDR3 is TGTGCCAGCAGTTTCGGCAGGGCAGGGTCCTACGAGCAGTACTTC.

A few counts support this clonotype. The V and J genes are TRBV12-3 or TRBV12-4 and TRBJ2-1, with D hard to call. The CDR3 runs to 13 residues. Deletions cut 3 bases from V and 3 bases from J, with 6 bases between. CDR3 sequence: CASSFQVYNEQFF. CDR3 nucleotides: TGTGCCAGCAGTTTTCAGGTCTACAATGAGCAGTTCTTC.

This clonotype was seen more than once but under ten times. The V and J genes are TRBV4-2 and TRBJ2-2, with TRBD1 identical over 10 bases. Germline CDR1 LGHNA, CDR2 YNFKEQ. V lost 2 bases and J lost 0; bases outside the gene matches: 12. CDR3 length: 20 amino acids. The CDR3 here is CASSQPQGTGEFSNTGELFF. DNA for the CDR3: TGTGCCAGCAGCCAACCCCAAGGGACAGGGGAGTTTTCGAACACCGGGGAGCTGTTTTTT.

This clonotype showed up just a few times. This chain uses TRBV5-1 with TRBJ2-7; 7 bases line up with TRBD1. The CDR3 extends over 14 amino acids. The V gene end was trimmed by 3 bases and the J gene end by 6 bases; junction bases not matched to a gene: 9. CDR1 is SGHRS and CDR2 is YFSETQ in the germline V gene. The CDR3, as DNA: TGCGCCAGCAGCTCGGGCTGGGACAGCCTCGAGCAGTACTTC. Its translation is CASSSGWDSLEQYF.

The chain combines TRBV28 with TRBJ1-5; 8 bases map to TRBD1. The CDR3 loop spans 17 amino acids. Germline V gives CDR1 MDHEN, CDR2 SYDVKM. V gave up 6 bases and J gave up 5 bases; unmatched junction bases: 15. The CDR3: CASSSEPWTGKDQPQHF. The CDR3 nucleotides read TGTGCCAGCAGCTCCGAACCCTGGACAGGGAAGGATCAGCCCCAGCATTTT.

Only a few counts were recorded for this clonotype. The rearrangement links TRBV6-5 to TRBJ2-3; D perhaps matches TRBD1 (6 bases). The CDR3 sequence is 13 residues long. Trimming took off 5 bases at V and 4 bases at J, with 10 bases between the two ends. Germline CDR1 and CDR2: MNHEY and SVGAGI. Written as DNA, the CDR3 is TGTGCCAGCAGTCTGGGACATTCAGATACGCAGTATTTT. Protein product: CASSLGHSDTQYF.

Ten or more counts support this clonotype. The chain links TRBV28 to TRBJ2-3; D is undetermined. Trimming took off 5 bases at V and 0 bases at J, with 15 bases between the two ends. The CDR3 has 16 amino acids. The germline V gene encodes CDR1 MDHEN and CDR2 SYDVKM. The CDR3 nucleotides read TGTGCCAGCAGTCTTTATGCGGAGTTGAGCACAGATACGCAGTATTTT. This sequence encodes CASSLYAELSTDTQYF.

This clonotype has just a few counts. The J gene is TRBJ1-2, the V gene TRBV10-2, with D hard to call. Germline CDR1 is WSHSY and CDR2 is SAAADI. The V end was cut by 3 bases, the J end by 2 bases, with 10 bases between. CDR3 length: 14 amino acids. The CDR3 DNA reads TGCGCCAGCAGTGACCGTGACATAAACTATGGCTACACCTTC. This sequence encodes CASSDRDINYGYTF.